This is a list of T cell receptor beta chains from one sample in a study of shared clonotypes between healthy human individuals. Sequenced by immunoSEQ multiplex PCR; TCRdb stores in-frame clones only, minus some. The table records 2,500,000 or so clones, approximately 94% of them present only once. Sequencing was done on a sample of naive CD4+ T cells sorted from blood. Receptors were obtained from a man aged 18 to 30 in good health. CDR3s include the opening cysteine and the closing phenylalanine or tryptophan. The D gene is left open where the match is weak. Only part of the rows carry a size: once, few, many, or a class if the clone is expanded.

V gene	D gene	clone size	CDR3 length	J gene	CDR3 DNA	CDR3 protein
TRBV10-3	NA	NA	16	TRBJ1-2	TGTGCCATCAGTGCGGAGAAGGACAGAACGAACTATGGCTACACCTTC	CAISAEKDRTNYGYTF
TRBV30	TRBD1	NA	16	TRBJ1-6	TGTGCCTGGAGTGGGGACAGGGTGGGTCGTAATTCACCCCTCCACTTT	CAWSGDRVGRNSPLHF
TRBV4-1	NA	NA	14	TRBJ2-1	TGCGCCAGCAGCCCCGGAGGGCGGTGGAATGAGCAGTTCTTC	CASSPGGRWNEQFF
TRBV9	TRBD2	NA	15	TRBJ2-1	TGTGCCAGCAGTGTTAGCGGGGGCTCCTACAATGAGCAGTTCTTC	CASSVSGGSYNEQFF
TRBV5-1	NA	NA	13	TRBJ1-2	TGCGCCAGCAGCTTGAGCGGAGACTATGGCTACACCTTC	CASSLSGDYGYTF
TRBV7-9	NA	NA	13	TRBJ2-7	TGTGCCAGCAGCTTGGGAAACATCTACGAGCAGTACTTC	CASSLGNIYEQYF
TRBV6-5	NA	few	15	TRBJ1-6	TGTGCCAGCAGTTACTCGAGCCAGGGGAATTCACCCCTCCACTTT	CASSYSSQGNSPLHF
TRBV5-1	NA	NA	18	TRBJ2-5	TGCGCCAGCAGCTTGGGGGGCCTAGCGCGCACCGCGGAGGAGACCCAGTACTTC	CASSLGGLARTAEETQYF
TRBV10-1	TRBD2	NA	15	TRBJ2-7	TGCGCCAGCAGTGAGGCTAGCGGTCGGTCCTACGAGCAGTACTTC	CASSEASGRSYEQYF
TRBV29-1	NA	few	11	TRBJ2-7	TGCAGCGTTGGACAGGTCTACGAGCAGTACTTC	CSVGQVYEQYF
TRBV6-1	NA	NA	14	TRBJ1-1	TGTGCCAGCAGTGAAGGGGACCGAAGCACTGAAGCTTTCTTT	CASSEGDRSTEAFF
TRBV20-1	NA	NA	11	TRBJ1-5	TGCAGTGCGGGGGTAGGTAAGCCCCAGCATTTT	CSAGVGKPQHF
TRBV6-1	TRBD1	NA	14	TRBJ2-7	TGTGCCAGCAGTCGGGACAGGGGGCATCACGAGCAGTACTTC	CASSRDRGHHEQYF
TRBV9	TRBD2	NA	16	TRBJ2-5	TGTGCCAGCAGCGTATTTAGCGGGATAAACAGGGAGACCCAGTACTTC	CASSVFSGINRETQYF
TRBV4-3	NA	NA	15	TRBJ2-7	TGCGCCAGCAGCCATGATAACAGGGAAACCTACGAGCAGTACTTC	CASSHDNRETYEQYF
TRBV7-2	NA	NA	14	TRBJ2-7	TGTGCCAGCAGCCACAAACAGTTCGCAGACGAGCAGTACTTC	CASSHKQFADEQYF
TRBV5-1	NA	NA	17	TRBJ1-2	TGCGCCAGCAGCTTGGCTCCGCTCGCAGGGGAGGCCTATGGCTACACCTTC	CASSLAPLAGEAYGYTF
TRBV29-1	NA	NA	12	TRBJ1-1	TGCAGCGCCCATAGGGGGGGGACTGAAGCTTTCTTT	CSAHRGGTEAFF
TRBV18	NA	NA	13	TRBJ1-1	TGTGCCAGCTCACCGGCCGAGAACACTGAAGCTTTCTTT	CASSPAENTEAFF
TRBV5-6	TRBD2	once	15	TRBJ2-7	TGTGCCAGCAGCTTGGACAGCGGGAGCTCCTACGAGCAGTACTTC	CASSLDSGSSYEQYF
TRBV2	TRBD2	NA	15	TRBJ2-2	TGTGCCAGCGGGGGACTAGCGGGAGGGCCCGGGGAGCTGTTTTTT	CASGGLAGGPGELFF
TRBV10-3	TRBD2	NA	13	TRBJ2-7	TGTGCCATCAGGGGCGGGAGCTCCTACGAGCAGTACTTC	CAIRGGSSYEQYF
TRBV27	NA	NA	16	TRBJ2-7	TGTGCCAGCAGTTTAGGTGGGCAGAGGGGGTCCTACGAGCAGTACTTC	CASSLGGQRGSYEQYF
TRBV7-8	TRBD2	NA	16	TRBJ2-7	TGTGCCAGCAGCTTAACGGAACTAGCGGGAGCCTACGAGCAGTACTTC	CASSLTELAGAYEQYF
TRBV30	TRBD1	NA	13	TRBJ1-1	TGTGCCTGGGACCGACAGGGTAGGACTGAAGCTTTCTTT	CAWDRQGRTEAFF
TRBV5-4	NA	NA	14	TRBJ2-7	TGTGCCAGCAGCTTGGAAAGCGGTAGCTACGAGCAGTACTTC	CASSLESGSYEQYF
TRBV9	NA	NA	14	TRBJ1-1	TGTGCCAGCAGCCCGAGGGAGGGGAACACTGAAGCTTTCTTT	CASSPREGNTEAFF
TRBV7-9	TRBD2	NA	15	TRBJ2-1	TGTGCCAGCAGCTTAAGCGGGGGGTACTACAATGAGCAGTTCTTC	CASSLSGGYYNEQFF
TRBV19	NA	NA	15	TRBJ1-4	TGTGCCAGTAGTCCAATACTGCCACGGGATGAAAAACTGTTTTTT	CASSPILPRDEKLFF
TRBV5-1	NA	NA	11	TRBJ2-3	TGCGCCAGCAGCGCGACAGATACGCAGTATTTT	CASSATDTQYF
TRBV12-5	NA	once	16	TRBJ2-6	TGTGCTAGTGGTTTGGCTTCGGTGGCGGGGGCCAACGTCCTGACTTTC	CASGLASVAGANVLTF
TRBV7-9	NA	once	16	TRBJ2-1	TGTGCCAGCAGTTGGTCGGGGGGCAGGCGGGTCAATGAGCAGTTCTTC	CASSWSGGRRVNEQFF
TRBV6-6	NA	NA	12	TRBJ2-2	TGTGCCAGCATTCGGGGCACCGGGGAGCTGTTTTTT	CASIRGTGELFF
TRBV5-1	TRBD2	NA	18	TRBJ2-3	TGCGCCAGCAGCTTCGAAGGGACTAGCGGGAGTAGGACAGATACGCAGTATTTT	CASSFEGTSGSRTDTQYF
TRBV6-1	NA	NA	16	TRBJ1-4	TGTGCCAGCAGTGAACCTTTTCTGGGGGCGGGTGAAAAACTGTTTTTT	CASSEPFLGAGEKLFF
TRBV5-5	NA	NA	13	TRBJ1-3	TGTGCCAGCAGCTTGGAGGACAGAAACACCATATATTTT	CASSLEDRNTIYF
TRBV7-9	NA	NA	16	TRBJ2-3	TGTGCCAGCAGCTTGGGGGCGGGCCCGGGACCAGATACGCAGTATTTT	CASSLGAGPGPDTQYF
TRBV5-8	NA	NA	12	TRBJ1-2	TGTGCCACCACGGGGGGACGTCGTGGCTACACCTTC	CATTGGRRGYTF
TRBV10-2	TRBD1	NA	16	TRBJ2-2	TGCGCCAGCAGTGACCGAGGGGGCTCGAACACCGGGGAGCTGTTTTTT	CASSDRGGSNTGELFF
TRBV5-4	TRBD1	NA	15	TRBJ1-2	TGTGCCAGCAGCTTCGGGGACAGGGGAGTCTATGGCTACACCTTC	CASSFGDRGVYGYTF
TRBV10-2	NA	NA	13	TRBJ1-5	TGCGCCAGCAGTGACCGGGATAATCAGCCCCAGCATTTT	CASSDRDNQPQHF
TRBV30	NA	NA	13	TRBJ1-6	TGTGCCTGGAGTTCCTCCGGCGGGACACCCCTCCACTTT	CAWSSSGGTPLHF